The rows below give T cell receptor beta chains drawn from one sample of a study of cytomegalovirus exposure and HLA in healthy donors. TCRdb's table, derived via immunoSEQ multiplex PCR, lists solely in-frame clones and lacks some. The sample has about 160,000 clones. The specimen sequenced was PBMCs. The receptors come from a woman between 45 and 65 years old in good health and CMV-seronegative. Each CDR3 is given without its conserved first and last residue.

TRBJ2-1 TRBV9 ASSVRTSGTRNEQF
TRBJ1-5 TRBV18 ASSPPPGGNQPQH
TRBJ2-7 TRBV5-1 ASSLASYSRGIYEQY
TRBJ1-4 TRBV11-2 ASSLGGETGEKLF
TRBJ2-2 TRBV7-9 ASSSGQGASAGELF
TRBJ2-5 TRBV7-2 ASSLWAGGGETQY
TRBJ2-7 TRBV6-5 ASSYSRSTDEQY
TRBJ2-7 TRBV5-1 ASSPDSPYEQY
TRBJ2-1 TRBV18 ASSPSGSSYNEQF
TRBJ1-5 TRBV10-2 ASSEFGQGNQPQH
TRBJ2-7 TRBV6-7 ASSYFQDRYEQY
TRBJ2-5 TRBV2 ASSGLAGLETQY
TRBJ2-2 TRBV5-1 ASSLGLVSTGELF
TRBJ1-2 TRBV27 ASSLRGGNYGYT
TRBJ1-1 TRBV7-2 ASSLGTGLNTEAF
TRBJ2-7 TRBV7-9 ASSRHPYEQY
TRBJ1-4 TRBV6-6 ASKKYGGTSNEKLF
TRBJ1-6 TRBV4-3 ASSQVSQGALHNSPLH
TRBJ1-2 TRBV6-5 ASRVGQDYGYT
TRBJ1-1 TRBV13 ASRGTEAF
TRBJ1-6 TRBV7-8 ASSPARISPLH
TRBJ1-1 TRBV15 ATTPTWTGDNTEAF
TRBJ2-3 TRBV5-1 ASSLRGQGEADTQY
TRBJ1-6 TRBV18 ASSLGQGIGRSYNSPLH
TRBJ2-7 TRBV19 ASSIDSSGGGHEQY
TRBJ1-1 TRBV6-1 ASSEMTGPEAF
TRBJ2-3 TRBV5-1 ASSQLPEGVSTDTQY
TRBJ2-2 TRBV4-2 ASSQSVAVTGELF
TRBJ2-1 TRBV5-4 ASGGTSGREGEQF
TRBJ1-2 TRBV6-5 ASSYSGVPYGYT
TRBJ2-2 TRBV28 ASSPPGDGELF
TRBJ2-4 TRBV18 ASSPGGQGTKNIQY
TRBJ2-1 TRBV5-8 ASSHSGHEQF
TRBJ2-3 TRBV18 ASSPTSTDTQY
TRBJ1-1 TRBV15 ATSRDRQTEAF
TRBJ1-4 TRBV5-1 ASSLAGEKLF
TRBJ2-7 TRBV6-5 ASSYWAEPPYEQY
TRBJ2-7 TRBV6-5 ASSLRLAGVGEQY
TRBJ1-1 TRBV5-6 ASSSLPTGPNTEAF
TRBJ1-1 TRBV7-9 ASRHRVDTEAF
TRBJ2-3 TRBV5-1 ASSFSGRDTDTQY
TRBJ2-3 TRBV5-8 ASSPGTVTSTDTQY
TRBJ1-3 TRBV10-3 AISEWGTGSQILSGNTIY
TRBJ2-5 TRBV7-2 ASSNQRGEGVETQY
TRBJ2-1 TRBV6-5 ASGRGAYEQF
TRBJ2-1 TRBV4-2 ASSQGGSGDSYNEQF
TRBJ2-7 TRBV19 ASSEQGVAGEQY
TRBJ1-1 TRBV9 ASSYNTGTEAF
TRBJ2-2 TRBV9 ASSVVLAGGPDTGELF
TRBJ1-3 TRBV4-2 ASSQGAGPGNTIY
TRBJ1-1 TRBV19 ASSTINRSPEAF
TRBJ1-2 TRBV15 ATRPGQGDYGYT
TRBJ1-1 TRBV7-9 ASSTSRTGMNTEAF
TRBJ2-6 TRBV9 ASSVSLAGASGANVLT
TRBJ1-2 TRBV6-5 ASSPRQTNPSGYT
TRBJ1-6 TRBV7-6 ASSPQTSINSPLH
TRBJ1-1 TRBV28 ASSPPGGLNTEAF